Each of the 28 T cell receptor beta chains below was sequenced from the same sample in a study of T cells in Graves' hyperthyroidism and ophthalmopathy (dated by TCRdb to the late 2010s). The method behind the library was multiplex PCR. TCRdb shows the sequencer as Illumina HiSeq 2000. TCR beta CDR3 regions were amplified from RNA transcripts. The first round of RT-PCR for the TCR CDR3 was performed with the HTBI primer set and the Qiagen OneStep RT-PCR kit. TCRdb ran its own pipeline on the public reads, namely fastp trimming at Q25 and MiXCR clone calling, and kept in-frame beta chains. Entries that share a CDR3 protein sequence are merged under the most common genes and DNA. Recorded for this sample are around 340,000 distinct CDR3 sequences; roughly 15% of them occurred a single time. The ten most abundant clones make up approximately 35% of the sample. The specimen sequenced was blood. These receptors originate from a man aged 30 to 39 with Graves' hyperthyroidism.

This clonotype was counted at least ten times. One end of the junction varies from germline; a read error may be responsible. The J gene is TRBJ1-2, the V gene TRBV7-7; possible D gene TRBD1, 5 bases. Germline lookup yields CDR1 SSHAT and CDR2 FNYEAQ (reference sequence). CDR3 size: 18 residues. CDR3 residues: CASSRRQTLRQPNYGYTF. In DNA form, the CDR3 reads TGTGCTAGCAGCCGAAGGCAGACACTGAGACAGCCCAACTATGGCTACACCTTC.

The J gene is TRBJ2-5, the V gene TRBV9; 7 bases map to TRBD1. J gave up 1 base and V 4 bases, and 7 bases lay outside the gene matches. This CDR3 has 15 residues. Per the germline V gene, CDR1 is SGDLS and CDR2 is YYNGEE. In nucleotides, the CDR3 is TGTGCCAGCAGCCCAAGAGGGACAGTCCAAGAGACCCAGTACTTC. Its translation is CASSPRGTVQETQYF.

A few counts support this clonotype. This chain uses TRBV2 with TRBJ1-5, with D maybe TRBD1 (5 bases). From germline, CDR1 is SNHLY and CDR2 FYNNEI. Trimming stripped 6 bases from V and 4 bases from J, with 16 bases between. The CDR3 consists of 15 residues. CDR3: CASSLSPGGNQPQHF. CDR3 nucleotide sequence: TGTGCCAGCAGCTTATCCCCCGGGGGGAATCAGCCCCAGCATTTT.

This clonotype appeared many times. DNA of the CDR3: TGTGCCAGCAGCGGAACCACCGGGGACTTACTCTACGAGCAGTACTTC. Protein sequence: CASSGTTGDLLYEQYF. The V and J genes are TRBV5-6 and TRBJ2-7, with D possibly being TRBD2 (6 bases). Germline V gene sequence: CDR1 SGHDT, CDR2 YYEEEE. The CDR3 sequence is 16 residues long. Trimming cost V 4 bases and J 3 bases, with 20 bases left between them.

This clonotype appeared many times. This rearrangement joins TRBV11-2 to TRBJ2-7; 8 bases line up with TRBD2. Germline trimming cut 5 bases from V and 3 bases from J; bases unmatched to any gene: 9. CDR1 SGHAT and CDR2 FQNNGV come from the germline V gene. This CDR3 contains 15 residues. Here the CDR3 DNA reads TGTGCCAGCAGCCCGGGGGGGCTAGGGGTCTACGAGCAGTACTTC. Translation gives CASSPGGLGVYEQYF.

The genes are TRBV10-3 and TRBJ1-2; a possible D gene is TRBD1 (5 bases). V dropped 0 bases and J dropped 7 bases, with 12 bases sitting between them. The length of the CDR3 is 14 residues. Germline CDR1 is ENHRY and CDR2 is SYGVKD. CDR3 sequence reads: CAISESSQGSGYTF. As DNA, the CDR3 is TGTGCCATCAGTGAGTCGAGCCAGGGCAGTGGCTACACCTTC.

Regarding this clonotype: A single base separates this from a much larger clone, so it may be a read error. This chain uses TRBV6-9 with TRBJ1-1, with D hard to call. This CDR3 is built from 14 residues. Germline V gene sequence: CDR1 MNHGY, CDR2 SVAAGI. The CDR3 DNA follows: TGTGCCAGCAGTTACAACGGCGAGAACACTGGAGCTTTCTTT. Translating gives CASSYNGENTGAFF.

Points on this clonotype: The germline gene is not matched at one end of the junction; a read error may be the cause. This rearrangement joins TRBV20-1 to TRBJ2-1, with a possible D match to TRBD1 (5 bases). The CDR3 covers 14 residues. CDR1 and CDR2 from the germline V gene are DFQATT and SNEGSKA (reference sequence). Here the CDR3 DNA reads TGCAGTGCTAGAGACAGGGAATCCTACAATGGGCAGTTCTTC. Its translation is CSARDRESYNGQFF.

This clonotype was seen many times. The rearrangement joins TRBV20-1 to TRBJ2-7; possibly TRBD1 or TRBD2 for D (5 bases each). Trimming shortened V by 4 bases and J by 0 bases, and 10 bases separated the two germline ends. This CDR3 is built from 13 residues. The germline V gene has CDR1 DFQATT and CDR2 SNEGSKA (reference sequence). In DNA form, the CDR3 reads TGCAGTGCTACGAGGGGATCCTCCTACGAGCAGTACTTC. It translates to CSATRGSSYEQYF.

This clonotype occurred many times. This chain links TRBV30 with TRBJ2-7; no firm D call. The CDR3 sequence is 16 residues long. Germline lookup yields CDR1 GTSNPN and CDR2 SVGIG (reference sequence). V lost 0 bases, J lost 4 bases, and 19 bases lay in between. The CDR3 bases are TGTGCCTGGAGTGTACCCCTGACTGCACCCTCGTACGAGCAGTACTTC. Translation gives CAWSVPLTAPSYEQYF.

This clonotype showed up just once. The chain uses TRBV7-9 and TRBJ2-1, with TRBD2 matching over 9 bases. Germline V CDR1 and CDR2: SEHNR, FQNEAQ (reference sequence). J was trimmed by 7 bases and V by 1 base; bases with no gene match: 5. The CDR3 spans 15 residues. The chain's CDR3 is CASSLVRLAENEQFF. DNA for the CDR3: TGTGCCAGCAGCTTAGTCAGACTAGCGGAAAATGAGCAGTTCTTC.

This clonotype has at least ten counts. The chain couples TRBV7-8 to TRBJ2-1; D ambiguous. Between the trimmed V and J ends, which lost 3 bases and 8 bases, there was a span of 5 bases. Germline CDR1 SGHVS, CDR2 FQNEAQ. This CDR3 is 11 amino acids long. CDR3 DNA sequence: TGTGCCAGCAGCTTGTGGGATGAGCAGTTCTTC. Its translation: CASSLWDEQFF.

This clonotype was detected ten times or more. V is TRBV30 and J is TRBJ2-5, with TRBD1 as a possible D gene (6 bases). This CDR3 contains 12 residues. Germline V gene lookup returns CDR1 GTSNPN and CDR2 SVGIG (reference sequence). The ends were cut back, 8 bases at V and 5 bases at J, with 15 bases in the middle. The CDR3 bases are TGTGCCCATCAGGGGTTGGGGGAGACCCAGTACTTC. This encodes CAHQGLGETQYF. Full variable domain (rest looked up from reference TRBV30 and TRBJ2-5): SQTIHQWPATLVQPVGSPLSLECTVEGTSNPNLYWYRQAAGRGLQLLFYSVGIGQISSEVPQNLSASRPQDRQFILSSKKLLLSDSGFYLCAHQGLGETQYFGPGTRLLVL.

There are many counts of this clonotype. This chain links TRBV7-9 with TRBJ2-7; D unresolved. Germline assignment: CDR1 SEHNR and CDR2 FQNEAQ (reference sequence). The ends were cut back, 1 base at V and 2 bases at J, with 6 bases in the middle. The CDR3 runs 13 residues. As DNA, the CDR3 is TGTGCCAGCAGCTTAGTAATGGCCTACGAGCAGTACTTC. The encoded protein is CASSLVMAYEQYF.

The chain combines TRBV27 with TRBJ1-1; no reliable D call. Germline values: CDR1 MNHEY, CDR2 SMNVEV (reference sequence). With 7 bases removed from V and 0 bases from J, the gap between germline ends came to 9 bases. The CDR3 is 13 residues long. The CDR3 DNA reads TGTGCCAGCAAACGAGGGATGAACACTGAAGCTTTCTTT. It specifies CASKRGMNTEAFF.

The chain uses TRBV2 and TRBJ2-1, with D possibly being TRBD2 (5 bases). With 4 bases removed from V and 0 bases from J, the gap between germline ends came to 10 bases. Germline V gene data show CDR1 as SNHLY and CDR2 as FYNNEI. The CDR3 has 15 amino acids. The CDR3 DNA sequence: TGTGCCAGCAGTGGAGCGGATAGCTCCTACAATGAGCAGTTCTTC. Its protein product is CASSGADSSYNEQFF.

J is TRBJ2-2 and V is TRBV12-5; D is ambiguous. Trimming cost V 2 bases and J 5 bases, with 15 bases left between them. CDR1 LGHNT and CDR2 FRNRAP come from the germline V gene. The CDR3 totals 16 residues. As DNA, the CDR3 is TGTGCTAGTGGTTTGTCGGGCGTACTGGTTACCGGGGAGCTGTTTTTT. Its translation is CASGLSGVLVTGELFF.

This clonotype showed up many times. J is TRBJ1-2 and V is TRBV9; TRBD1 might be the D (5 bases). This CDR3 region has 17 residues. The germline gives CDR1 SGDLS, CDR2 YYNGEE. V was trimmed by 0 bases and J by 4 bases, leaving 19 bases between them. This CDR3 is CASSVGITGETVYGYTF. The CDR3 coding sequence is TGTGCCAGCAGCGTAGGGATCACGGGGGAGACAGTCTATGGCTACACCTTC. Variable domain in full (rest from reference TRBV9 and TRBJ1-2): DSGVTQTPKHLITATGQRVTLRCSPRSGDLSVYWYQQSLDQGLQFLIQYYNGEERAKGNILERFSAQQFPDLHSELNLSSLELGDSALYFCASSVGITGETVYGYTFGSGTRLTVV.

This chain links TRBV20-1 with TRBJ1-1, with D perhaps TRBD1 (5 bases). The germline gives CDR1 DFQATT, CDR2 SNEGSKA (reference sequence). V dropped 1 base and J dropped 7 bases, with 7 bases sitting between them. This CDR3 has 11 residues. The CDR3 sequence is CSARGDSEAFF. The DNA of the CDR3 is TGCAGTGCTAGAGGAGACAGTGAAGCTTTCTTT.

Only a few counts were recorded for this clonotype. This rearrangement joins TRBV12-3 or TRBV12-4 to TRBJ2-1, with 8 bases identical to TRBD1. This CDR3 spans 13 amino acids. After removal of 3 bases from V and 7 bases from J, the junction contained 2 bases not matched to a gene. The CDR3 nucleotides are TGTGCCAGCAGTTTTGGACAGGGTAATGAGCAGTTCTTC. It yields the protein CASSFGQGNEQFF.

This clonotype showed up just a few times. The chain joins TRBV30 to TRBJ1-2; TRBD1 matches at 9 bases. Germline CDR1 reads GTSNPN; CDR2 reads SVGIG (reference sequence). The CDR3 length is 15 residues. With 2 bases clipped from V and 8 bases from J, the junction kept 12 bases outside the gene matches. Here the CDR3 reads CAWSSTTGGVRGYTF. The DNA of the CDR3 is TGTGCCTGGAGTAGTACAACAGGGGGCGTGCGGGGCTACACCTTC.

This chain joins TRBV2 and TRBJ2-3; 8 nucleotides agree with TRBD1. The CDR3 covers 14 residues. The J segment lost 6 bases and the V segment lost 5 bases, leaving 7 bases of the junction unmatched. Germline V gene lookup returns CDR1 SNHLY and CDR2 FYNNEI. CDR3 nucleotide sequence: TGTGCCAGCAGTTGGACAGGGACATACGATACGCAGTATTTT. It specifies CASSWTGTYDTQYF. Looking up the rest from reference TRBV2 and TRBJ2-3 gives the full variable domain: EPEVTQTPSHQVTQMGQEVILRCVPISNHLYFYWYRQILGQKVEFLVSFYNNEISEKSEIFDDQFSVERPDGSNFTLKIRSTKLEDSAMYFCASSWTGTYDTQYFGPGTRLTVL.

The rearrangement links TRBV4-2 to TRBJ2-1; the match to TRBD2 covers 14 bases. With V trimmed by 3 bases and J by 8 bases, 6 bases remained unmatched. The length of the CDR3 is 16 residues. Germline assignment: CDR1 LGHNA and CDR2 YNFKEQ. The CDR3 loop reads CASSQGLAGAGYEQFF. The CDR3 DNA follows: TGTGCCAGCAGCCAGGGACTAGCGGGAGCTGGGTATGAGCAGTTCTTC.

This chain uses TRBV2 with TRBJ2-7; tentatively, D is TRBD1 (5 bases). The V end was cut by 4 bases, the J end by 0 bases, with 13 bases between. CDR3 length: 15 residues. Germline lookup yields CDR1 SNHLY and CDR2 FYNNEI. The CDR3 DNA is TGTGCCAGCAGTGGGGGCCTAATAAGCTCCTACGAGCAGTACTTC. Its protein product is CASSGGLISSYEQYF.

This clonotype has more than one count but fewer than ten. V gene TRBV27 combines with J gene TRBJ2-7; 8 bases are a match to TRBD1. The germline V gene has CDR1 MNHEY and CDR2 SMNVEV (reference sequence). The CDR3 consists of 13 residues. Trimming removed 5 bases from V and 9 bases from J; junction bases left unmatched: 9. CDR3 nucleotides: TGTGCCAGCAGTCCCCGGGACAGGCCGGCGCAGTACTTC. It encodes CASSPRDRPAQYF.

In this sample, this clonotype turned up many times. The chain links TRBV6-1 to TRBJ2-1; 7 bases agree with TRBD2. Unmatched junction bases numbered 8, after V lost 6 bases and J lost 6 bases. This CDR3 contains 14 residues. From germline, CDR1 is MNHNS and CDR2 SASEGT. The CDR3 reads CASRGTTPSNEQFF. The CDR3 nucleotides are TGTGCCAGCAGGGGGACTACCCCCTCCAATGAGCAGTTCTTC.

This clonotype was recorded at least ten times. The chain recombines TRBV18 with TRBJ2-1; TRBD2 might be the D (6 bases). The CDR3 loop spans 16 amino acids. Germline-derived CDR1 and CDR2 are KGHSH and LQKENI. V dropped 1 base and J dropped 7 bases, with 17 bases sitting between them. The CDR3: CASSPRRDRYLNEQFF. CDR3 nucleotide sequence: TGTGCCAGCTCACCACGGAGGGATCGATACCTTAATGAGCAGTTCTTC.

This clonotype was recorded many times. This chain uses TRBV6-1 with TRBJ1-6; tentative D call: TRBD1 (5 bases). CDR1 is MNHNS and CDR2 is SASEGT in the germline V gene. This CDR3 spans 16 amino acids. V lost 5 bases to trimming and J lost 0 bases, with 11 bases between them. The CDR3 sequence: CASSLDSYSYNSPLHF. CDR3 coding DNA: TGTGCCAGCAGTCTCGACAGTTACTCCTATAATTCACCCCTCCACTTT.